What follows are 27 T cell receptor beta chains derived from one specimen sequenced in a study of OX40 agonist ivuxolimab in advanced cancers. TCRdb's copy holds only in-frame clones and misses some; the assay was immunoSEQ multiplex PCR. The data hold under 75,000 clones, with around nine tenths observed a single time. The starting material was CD4+ or CD8+ T cells sorted from blood, obtained in a trial of the OX40 agonist ivuxolimab. The source is an adult with an advanced solid tumor such as melanoma, head and neck, liver or kidney cancer.

J is TRBJ2-5 and V is TRBV7-9; no definite D call. CDR1 is SEHNR, CDR2 FQNEAQ, per germline (reference sequence). With 5 bases removed from V and 4 bases from J, the gap between germline ends came to 11 bases. This CDR3 contains 13 residues. The CDR3 protein is CASSTTQIETQYF. In DNA, the CDR3 is TGTGCCAGCAGCACGACTCAGATAGAGACCCAGTACTTC.

The chain uses TRBV10-1 and TRBJ2-2; 8 nucleotides align to TRBD1. Per germline, CDR1 WNHNN and CDR2 SYGVQD (reference sequence). V trimming: 2 bases; J trimming: 0 bases; junction bases outside the gene matches: 2. CDR3 length equals 16 residues. CDR3 coding DNA: TGCGCCAGCAGTGAGGGCAGGGGGCCGAACACCGGGGAGCTGTTTTTT. It encodes CASSEGRGPNTGELFF.

The rearrangement joins TRBV25-1 to TRBJ1-1, with 9 bases that match TRBD1. The CDR3 has 15 amino acids. Trimming at V came to 5 bases and at J to 2 bases, leaving 6 bases not matched to a gene. The germline CDR1 and CDR2 sequences are MGHDK and SYGVNS. CDR3 nucleotide sequence: TGTGCCAGCAGTCCCGGGACAGGGAGAAACACTGAAGCTTTCTTT. It encodes CASSPGTGRNTEAFF.

This chain connects TRBV2 to TRBJ2-1, with 13 bases lining up with TRBD2. The CDR3 has 15 amino acids. From germline, CDR1 is SNHLY and CDR2 FYNNEI. V shed 7 bases, J shed 4 bases, and the junction held 4 bases outside the gene matches. CDR3 amino acids: CASKGTSGTYNEQFF. DNA of the CDR3: TGTGCCAGCAAAGGGACTAGCGGGACGTACAATGAGCAGTTCTTC.

This chain connects TRBV29-1 to TRBJ2-1; no clear D gene. Trimming removed 7 bases from V and 0 bases from J, with 7 bases in between. This CDR3 comprises 12 residues. CDR1 and CDR2 from the germline V gene are SQVTM and ANQGSEA. In nucleotides, the CDR3 is TGCAGCGGAGCAAGCTCCTACAATGAGCAGTTCTTC. Translated: CSGASSYNEQFF.

This rearrangement joins TRBV19 to TRBJ2-3; D is unclear. V was clipped by 6 bases and J by 3 bases, with 4 bases between them. This CDR3 has 11 amino acids. Germline CDR1 reads LNHDA; CDR2 reads SQIVND (reference sequence). CDR3 sequence (DNA): TGTGCCAGTAGGCTGACAGATACGCAGTATTTT. Its translation: CASRLTDTQYF.

This chain uses TRBV5-1 with TRBJ1-1; 7 bases map to TRBD1. Germline values: CDR1 SGHRS, CDR2 YFSETQ. J lost 3 bases, V lost 4 bases, and 12 bases had no gene match. This CDR3 comprises 16 residues. CDR3 protein: CASSPGGGTGDTEAFF. DNA for the CDR3: TGCGCCAGCAGCCCAGGGGGGGGCACTGGAGACACTGAAGCTTTCTTT.

The CDR3 nucleotides read TGCGCCAGCAGCCAACAGGGTAGAGGCAATCAGCCCCAGCATTTT. It translates to CASSQQGRGNQPQHF. The V and J genes are TRBV10-2 and TRBJ1-5, with D possibly matching TRBD1 (6 bases). Germline CDR1 reads WSHSY; CDR2 reads SAAADI. Trimming stripped 6 bases from V and 2 bases from J, with 14 bases between. The CDR3 is 15 amino acids.

The J gene is TRBJ2-1, the V gene TRBV5-1, with TRBD2 matching over 11 bases. The CDR3 extends over 12 amino acids. The germline V gene has CDR1 SGHRS and CDR2 YFSETQ. With 4 bases clipped from V and 9 bases from J, the junction kept 0 bases outside the gene matches. The CDR3, as DNA: TGCGCCAGCAGCGGACTAGCGGGTGAGCAGTTCTTC. This encodes CASSGLAGEQFF.

The CDR3 DNA reads TGTGCCAGTAGTATGAGTGGCGCAGGTCCCTCCTACGAGCAGTACTTC. Protein sequence: CASSMSGAGPSYEQYF. The chain carries TRBV19 and TRBJ2-7, with D uncertain. The CDR3 has 16 amino acids. Germline values: CDR1 LNHDA, CDR2 SQIVND (reference sequence). Trimming took off 3 bases at V and 0 bases at J, with 15 bases between the two ends.

V gene TRBV7-9 combines with J gene TRBJ1-4; no clear D. The CDR3 contains 14 residues. V was trimmed by 5 bases and J by 3 bases, leaving 10 bases between them. Germline V gives CDR1 SEHNR, CDR2 FQNEAQ (reference sequence). The CDR3 spells CASSPGRPNEKLFF. Written as DNA, the CDR3 is TGTGCCAGCAGCCCGGGCCGGCCTAATGAAAAACTGTTTTTT.

V is TRBV5-1 and J is TRBJ2-1; D possibly corresponds to TRBD2 (6 bases). V lost 4 bases, J lost 7 bases, and 9 bases lay in between. CDR3 size: 12 residues. CDR1 is SGHRS and CDR2 is YFSETQ in the germline V gene. CDR3 DNA: TGCGCCAGCAGCCGACTAGTAAATGAGCAGTTCTTC. Encoded protein: CASSRLVNEQFF. Using reference TRBV5-1 and TRBJ2-1 for the parts outside the CDR3, the full variable domain is KAGVTQTPRYLIKTRGQQVTLSCSPISGHRSVSWYQQTPGQGLQFLFEYFSETQRNKGNFPGRFSGRQFSNSRSEMNVSTLELGDSALYLCASSRLVNEQFFGPGTRLTVL.

Comment on this clone: An end of the junction does not agree with germline; a read error may underlie this. The gene calls are TRBV7-7 and TRBJ2-1; 7 nucleotides match TRBD1. The CDR3 covers 16 residues. Looked up from germline, CDR1 is SSHAT and CDR2 is FNYEAQ (reference sequence). The CDR3 loop reads CASSPGQARPYNEQFF. CDR3 DNA sequence: TGTGCTAGCAGCCCCGGACAGGCTCGGCCCTACAATGAGCAGTTCTTC. The variable domain in full, completed from reference TRBV7-7 and TRBJ2-1, reads GAGVSQSPRYKVTKRGQDVTLRCDPISSHATLYWYQQALGQGPEFLTYFNYEAQPDKSGLPSDRFSAERPEGSISTLTIQRTEQRDSAMYRCASSPGQARPYNEQFFGPGTRLTVL.

V gene TRBV4-1 combines with J gene TRBJ2-2, with 8 positions matching TRBD2. The CDR3 is 17 amino acids. V shed 0 bases, J shed 5 bases, and the junction held 8 bases outside the gene matches. Germline V gene lookup returns CDR1 MGHRA and CDR2 YSYEKL. CDR3 loop: CASSQDRAGAQTGELFF. CDR3 DNA sequence: TGCGCCAGCAGCCAAGATCGAGCGGGAGCACAAACCGGGGAGCTGTTTTTT.

This chain joins TRBV5-8 and TRBJ2-3, with 8 bases that match TRBD2. The CDR3 sequence is 15 residues long. Per germline, CDR1 SGHTS and CDR2 YDEGEE. Trimming cost V 0 bases and J 2 bases; bases outside gene matches: 2. The CDR3 protein is CASSLGGRNTDTQYF. CDR3 DNA: TGTGCCAGCAGCTTGGGCGGGAGGAACACAGATACGCAGTATTTT.

The J gene is TRBJ2-2, the V gene TRBV6-5; D might be TRBD1 or TRBD2, each matching 5 bases. CDR3 size: 15 residues. V was shortened by 5 bases and J by 6 bases, with 16 bases between the two germline ends. Per germline, CDR1 MNHEY and CDR2 SVGAGI. The CDR3 DNA reads TGTGCCAGCAGTGCTAGGTGGCAGGGACCCGGGGAGCTGTTTTTT. Translating it yields CASSARWQGPGELFF.

The chain couples TRBV10-3 to TRBJ1-5; D possibly corresponds to TRBD1 (5 bases). Trimming removed 3 bases at V and 4 bases at J, with 7 bases between. This CDR3 has 13 amino acids. The germline V gene has CDR1 ENHRY and CDR2 SYGVKD. The CDR3 DNA follows: TGTGCCATCAGTGATCCAGGGAATCAGCCCCAGCATTTT. This encodes CAISDPGNQPQHF.

This clone showed up just a few times. The chain recombines TRBV9 with TRBJ2-3; 9 nucleotides align to TRBD2. The CDR3 runs to 16 residues. V shed 0 bases, J shed 3 bases, and the junction held 5 bases outside the gene matches. CDR1 and CDR2 (germline): SGDLS, YYNGEE. The CDR3 sequence: CASSVASSGRTDTQYF. The DNA of the CDR3 is TGTGCCAGCAGCGTAGCAAGTAGCGGGAGAACAGATACGCAGTATTTT.

The V and J genes are TRBV29-1 and TRBJ2-5; D unclear. The germline V gene has CDR1 SQVTM and CDR2 ANQGSEA. Trimming shortened V by 0 bases and J by 1 base, and 12 bases separated the two germline ends. The length of the CDR3 is 15 residues. Written as DNA, the CDR3 is TGCAGCGTTGAAGATAGAATAGCCTCCCAAGAGACCCAGTACTTC. Its protein is CSVEDRIASQETQYF.

This chain joins TRBV6-5 and TRBJ2-7; the D gene is possibly TRBD1 (6 bases). Germline CDR1 is MNHEY and CDR2 is SVGAGI. Trimming pared 4 bases from V and 0 bases from J, leaving 10 bases between. The CDR3 consists of 14 residues. The CDR3, as DNA: TGTGCCAGCAGTTCGACAGGTAGCTCCTACGAGCAGTACTTC. Its translation is CASSSTGSSYEQYF.

The V and J genes are TRBV5-6 and TRBJ2-7; D remains ambiguous. Germline CDR1 and CDR2: SGHDT and YYEEEE. The CDR3 runs 15 residues. V was clipped by 1 base and J by 0 bases, with 11 bases between them. The CDR3 is CASSLWGGSSYEQYF. The CDR3 coding sequence is TGTGCCAGCAGCTTGTGGGGTGGCAGCTCCTACGAGCAGTACTTC.

The V call is TRBV19, the J call TRBJ2-1; tentatively, D is TRBD2 (5 bases). Germline CDR1 and CDR2: LNHDA and SQIVND (reference sequence). Trimming removed 3 bases at V and 4 bases at J, with 13 bases between. This CDR3 is 15 amino acids long. The DNA of the CDR3 is TGTGCCAGTAGTATTTTAGCGCCTGGGTACAATGAGCAGTTCTTC. Translation gives CASSILAPGYNEQFF.

This chain connects TRBV9 to TRBJ2-1, with D tentatively TRBD1 or TRBD2 (6 bases each). Per germline, CDR1 SGDLS and CDR2 YYNGEE. The CDR3 is 15 amino acids. V was clipped by 0 bases and J by 4 bases, with 11 bases between them. DNA of the CDR3: TGTGCCAGCAGCGTAGACGGGGGCTTTTACAATGAGCAGTTCTTC. Amino acid sequence: CASSVDGGFYNEQFF.

V and J are TRBV2 and TRBJ1-2, with D possibly TRBD1 on 5 matching bases. This CDR3 is 13 amino acids long. V gave up 6 bases and J gave up 4 bases, with 12 bases separating them. In germline, CDR1 is SNHLY, CDR2 FYNNEI. CDR3 in amino acids: CASRETATYGYTF. The CDR3 region has the DNA TGTGCCAGCAGAGAGACAGCAACCTATGGCTACACCTTC.

This clone was seen only a few times. The chain has TRBV11-3 and TRBJ2-1; possible D gene TRBD1, 5 bases. The CDR3 contains 15 residues. V was shortened by 3 bases and J by 5 bases, with 14 bases between the two germline ends. The germline V gene encodes CDR1 SGHNT and CDR2 YENEEA. For the CDR3, the DNA is TGTGCCAGCAGCTTGGAGCAGGGCCTGGACAATGAGCAGTTCTTC. Amino acids: CASSLEQGLDNEQFF.

The chain employs TRBV5-1 and TRBJ1-5; perhaps TRBD1 as D (5 bases). Germline V CDR1 and CDR2: SGHRS, YFSETQ. Trimming took 4 bases from V and 6 from J, leaving 11 bases between them. This CDR3 region has 13 residues. The CDR3: CASSPRGPQPQHF. The CDR3 DNA follows: TGCGCCAGCAGCCCTAGGGGACCTCAGCCCCAGCATTTT.

The chain employs TRBV19 and TRBJ2-1; a weak D match, TRBD2 (6 bases). Trimming cost V 4 bases and J 7 bases, with 26 bases left between them. Germline-derived CDR1 and CDR2 are LNHDA and SQIVND (reference sequence). This CDR3 spans 18 amino acids. In DNA form, the CDR3 reads TGTGCCAGTAGTAGGGCGGGATCGGTGGTCAAGGGGTATAATGAGCAGTTCTTC. It translates to CASSRAGSVVKGYNEQFF. Full variable domain (rest looked up from reference TRBV19 and TRBJ2-1): DGGITQSPKYLFRKEGQNVTLSCEQNLNHDAMYWYRQDPGQGLRLIYYSQIVNDFQKGDIAEGYSVSREKKESFPLTVTSAQKNPTAFYLCASSRAGSVVKGYNEQFFGPGTRLTVL.